The 24 T cell receptor beta chains reported below all come from one sample, sequenced in a study of memory CD4+ T cells and cytomegalovirus serostatus. Sequenced by immunoSEQ multiplex PCR; TCRdb stores in-frame clones only, minus some. The sample holds over 60,000 clones, around 86% seen once. Single viable CD3+CD4+CD8-CD45RO+ cells were sorted as the memory CD4+ T cells. The specimen sequenced was memory CD4+ T cells from blood. The receptors originated from an adult in good health and CMV-seronegative.

J is TRBJ2-5 and V is TRBV15; tentative D call: TRBD1 (6 bases). Trimming shortened V by 5 bases and J by 7 bases, and 20 bases separated the two germline ends. This CDR3 has 15 amino acids. Germline V lookup: CDR1 LNHNV, CDR2 YYDKDF (reference sequence). CDR3 DNA: TGTGCCACCAGCGGCGGACAGTACGTTGGTGGGACCCAGTACTTC. The encoded protein is CATSGGQYVGGTQYF.

The CDR3 coding sequence is TGTGCCAGCAGCATTAGTGTGGACTACGAGCAGTACTTC. It yields the protein CASSISVDYEQYF. The chain has TRBV11-2 and TRBJ2-7; D uncertain. The germline V gene has CDR1 SGHAT and CDR2 FQNNGV. The CDR3 sequence is 13 residues long. V dropped 5 bases and J dropped 3 bases, with 11 bases sitting between them.

The J gene is TRBJ2-6, the V gene TRBV5-1; tentatively, D is TRBD1 (5 bases). Germline V gene lookup returns CDR1 SGHRS and CDR2 YFSETQ. V was clipped by 0 bases and J by 0 bases, with 16 bases between them. CDR3 length: 19 amino acids. CDR3 amino acids: CASSLGPTAPHSGANVLTF. Here the CDR3 DNA reads TGCGCCAGCAGCTTGGGACCGACAGCGCCTCACTCTGGGGCCAACGTCCTGACTTTC.

The V and J genes are TRBV9 and TRBJ2-7, with TRBD1 matching over 9 bases. Losses at the gene ends were 2 bases for V and 6 bases for J; bases not matched to a gene: 0. The CDR3 spans 12 residues. Germline-derived CDR1 and CDR2 are SGDLS and YYNGEE. The CDR3 region has the DNA TGTGCCAGCAGCGTGGACAGGGGCGAGCAGTACTTC. Translation gives CASSVDRGEQYF.

The chain links TRBV2 to TRBJ1-1, with unresolved D. The CDR3 is 14 residues long. Per germline, CDR1 SNHLY and CDR2 FYNNEI. Deletions cut 6 bases from V and 4 bases from J, with 15 bases between. The CDR3 coding sequence is TGTGCCAGCAGGGGCGAGGGTAGGACCACTGAAGCTTTCTTT. As protein: CASRGEGRTTEAFF.

The chain employs TRBV10-2 and TRBJ1-2; D ambiguous. Looked up from germline, CDR1 is WSHSY and CDR2 is SAAADI. With 7 bases removed from V and 1 base from J, the gap between germline ends came to 16 bases. The CDR3 is made up of 15 amino acids. DNA for the CDR3: TGCGCCAGCACCCGCGGTGGGTCGGGTAACTATGGCTACACCTTC. Protein: CASTRGGSGNYGYTF.

This rearrangement joins TRBV6-1 to TRBJ2-2; TRBD2 matches 9 bases. The V gene end was trimmed by 1 base and the J gene end by 2 bases; junction bases not matched to a gene: 5. The CDR3 has 17 amino acids. Germline V gene data show CDR1 as MNHNS and CDR2 as SASEGT. The CDR3: CASSEGGSGRNTGELFF. CDR3 bases: TGTGCCAGCAGTGAAGGTGGTAGCGGGAGAAACACCGGGGAGCTGTTTTTT.

V and J are TRBV7-2 and TRBJ2-5; TRBD2 matches at 8 bases. This CDR3 is 15 amino acids long. Germline values: CDR1 SGHTA, CDR2 FQGNSA. The trim removed 1 base at V and 3 bases at J, leaving 4 bases unmatched. As DNA, the CDR3 is TGTGCCAGCAGCTTAGTACTAGCGGCGGAAGAGACCCAGTACTTC. Translated, it gives CASSLVLAAEETQYF.

V and J are TRBV11-3 and TRBJ2-3; either TRBD1 or TRBD2 may fit D (6 bases each). The V end lost 5 bases, the J end lost 3 bases, and 15 bases lay between the germline ends. CDR1 SGHNT and CDR2 YENEEA come from the germline V gene. The CDR3 extends over 15 amino acids. This CDR3 reads CASSLGGQQTDTQYF. For the CDR3, the DNA is TGTGCCAGCAGCCTGGGGGGACAACAGACAGATACGCAGTATTTT. Full variable domain (missing parts from reference TRBV11-3 and TRBJ2-3): EAGVVQSPRYKIIEKKQPVAFWCNPISGHNTLYWYLQNLGQGPELLIRYENEEAVDDSQLPKDRFSAERLKGVDSTLKIQPAELGDSAVYLCASSLGGQQTDTQYFGPGTRLTVL.

The chain links TRBV2 to TRBJ2-2; D is perhaps TRBD2 (5 bases). Trimming removed 5 bases from V and 6 bases from J, with 13 bases in between. The length of the CDR3 is 14 residues. CDR1 and CDR2 (germline): SNHLY, FYNNEI. The CDR3 loop is CASSWEPVAGELFF. The CDR3 DNA is TGTGCCAGCAGTTGGGAGCCTGTAGCCGGGGAGCTGTTTTTT.

In DNA form, the CDR3 reads TGTGCCACCAGCAGAGATCCCCTAAGGGGGCGAGTCGGGGAGCTGTTTTTT. Translating gives CATSRDPLRGRVGELFF. The chain has TRBV15 and TRBJ2-2; 7 bases map to TRBD1. Per germline, CDR1 LNHNV and CDR2 YYDKDF (reference sequence). V was clipped by 0 bases and J by 7 bases; unmatched bases: 11. The CDR3 is made up of 17 amino acids.

This chain uses TRBV10-3 with TRBJ1-1, with D unclear. Germline CDR1 ENHRY, CDR2 SYGVKD. The CDR3 spans 14 residues. Trimming shortened V by 0 bases and J by 4 bases, and 9 bases separated the two germline ends. The chain's CDR3 is CAISESSQATEAFF. CDR3 bases: TGTGCCATCAGTGAGTCGAGCCAGGCCACTGAAGCTTTCTTT.

CDR3 in DNA: TGTGCCAGCAGCCCCCGGGTTCAAGAGACCCAGTACTTC. This sequence encodes CASSPRVQETQYF. This chain uses TRBV6-5 with TRBJ2-5, with D hard to call. Germline lookup yields CDR1 MNHEY and CDR2 SVGAGI. Trimming took 6 bases from V and 2 from J, leaving 10 bases between them. There are 13 residues in the CDR3.

The chain links TRBV19 to TRBJ1-1; weak D call: TRBD1 (6 bases). Looked up from germline, CDR1 is LNHDA and CDR2 is SQIVND (reference sequence). V lost 7 bases and J lost 1, with 13 bases in between. The CDR3 spans 14 residues. In DNA, the CDR3 is TGTGCCAGTATCCTCCGAGGGGGGAACACTGAAGCTTTCTTT. Encoded protein: CASILRGGNTEAFF.

This chain joins TRBV18 and TRBJ1-3; possible D gene TRBD1, 5 bases. The CDR3 length is 14 residues. Per the germline V gene, CDR1 is KGHSH and CDR2 is LQKENI. V lost 5 bases to trimming and J lost 0 bases, with 8 bases between them. In nucleotides, the CDR3 is TGTGCCAGCTCAGACAGCCTCTCTGGAAACACCATATATTTT. This codes for CASSDSLSGNTIYF. Supplemented by reference TRBV18 and TRBJ1-3, the full variable domain reads NAGVMQNPRHLVRRRGQEARLRCSPMKGHSHVYWYRQLPEEGLKFMVYLQKENIIDESGMPKERFSAEFPKEGPSILRIQQVVRGDSAAYFCASSDSLSGNTIYFGEGSWLTVV.

This clone has just one count. The chain has TRBV2 and TRBJ2-2; 8 bases agree with TRBD1. The germline V gene encodes CDR1 SNHLY and CDR2 FYNNEI. Unmatched junction bases numbered 12, after V lost 5 bases and J lost 7 bases. The CDR3 loop spans 16 amino acids. This CDR3 is CASSPNGAGGGGELFF. For the CDR3, the DNA is TGTGCCAGCAGTCCGAACGGGGCAGGGGGCGGCGGGGAGCTGTTTTTT.

The chain combines TRBV27 with TRBJ1-2; possibly TRBD1 for D (6 bases). Germline loops: CDR1 MNHEY, CDR2 SMNVEV (reference sequence). V gave up 4 bases and J gave up 4 bases, with 10 bases separating them. The CDR3 is made up of 13 amino acids. CDR3 protein: CASSSQDSYGYTF. The CDR3 region has the DNA TGTGCCAGCAGTTCCCAGGACAGCTATGGCTACACCTTC.

This clone was detected a few times. The chain employs TRBV11-2 and TRBJ2-1; D is perhaps TRBD1 or TRBD2 (5 bases each). Germline lookup yields CDR1 SGHAT and CDR2 FQNNGV. V was cut by 2 bases and J by 2 bases, with 10 bases left in between. The CDR3 covers 15 residues. The CDR3 is CASSLIRGPYNEQFF. The CDR3 bases are TGTGCCAGCAGCTTAATCCGGGGCCCCTACAATGAGCAGTTCTTC.

The chain joins TRBV7-9 to TRBJ2-5, with D unresolved. Germline V gene lookup returns CDR1 SEHNR and CDR2 FQNEAQ (reference sequence). The CDR3 runs to 13 residues. V lost 5 bases and J lost 5, with 12 bases in between. The CDR3 sequence: CASSRQFLETQYF. The DNA for the CDR3 is TGTGCCAGCAGCAGGCAGTTCCTGGAGACCCAGTACTTC.

The genes are TRBV29-1 and TRBJ1-2; D call uncertain. V was trimmed by 5 bases and J by 2 bases, leaving 15 bases between them. From germline, CDR1 is SQVTM and CDR2 ANQGSEA. CDR3 length: 14 residues. The CDR3 nucleotides are TGCAGCGTTCGGGGAGGGAGGAAGAACTATGGCTACACCTTC. This translates into CSVRGGRKNYGYTF.

This chain connects TRBV5-1 to TRBJ1-4; a weak D match, TRBD1 (6 bases). Trimming removed 4 bases at V and 2 bases at J, with 21 bases between. The CDR3 runs 18 residues. Germline V gene sequence: CDR1 SGHRS, CDR2 YFSETQ. Written as DNA, the CDR3 is TGCGCCAGCAGCCGGTGGGGGGCTAAGTCCGGCACTAATGAAAAACTGTTTTTT. The encoded protein is CASSRWGAKSGTNEKLFF.

CDR3 DNA: TGTGCCAGCAGGCCGGGACAGGGACGTTGGGAGCAGTTCTTC. The encoded protein is CASRPGQGRWEQFF. J is TRBJ2-1 and V is TRBV7-2; 9 nucleotides line up with TRBD1. Unmatched junction bases numbered 10, after V lost 6 bases and J lost 10 bases. CDR3 length equals 14 residues. Germline CDR1 and CDR2: SGHTA and FQGNSA.

The chain combines TRBV11-3 with TRBJ2-2; unclear D gene. The CDR3 contains 15 residues. Between the trimmed V and J ends, which lost 0 bases and 3 bases, there was a span of 8 bases. Germline V gene lookup returns CDR1 SGHNT and CDR2 YENEEA. The CDR3 bases are TGTGCCAGCAGCTTAGAGGGAAGGGACACCGGGGAGCTGTTTTTT. Translation: CASSLEGRDTGELFF.

The chain is built from TRBV5-1 and TRBJ1-4, with 7 bases fitting TRBD1. V was clipped by 0 bases and J by 5 bases; unmatched bases: 4. The CDR3 runs 15 residues. Germline V lookup: CDR1 SGHRS, CDR2 YFSETQ. The CDR3 nucleotides are TGCGCCAGCAGCTTGGGGGGACAGCGAAATGAAAAACTGTTTTTT. This codes for CASSLGGQRNEKLFF.